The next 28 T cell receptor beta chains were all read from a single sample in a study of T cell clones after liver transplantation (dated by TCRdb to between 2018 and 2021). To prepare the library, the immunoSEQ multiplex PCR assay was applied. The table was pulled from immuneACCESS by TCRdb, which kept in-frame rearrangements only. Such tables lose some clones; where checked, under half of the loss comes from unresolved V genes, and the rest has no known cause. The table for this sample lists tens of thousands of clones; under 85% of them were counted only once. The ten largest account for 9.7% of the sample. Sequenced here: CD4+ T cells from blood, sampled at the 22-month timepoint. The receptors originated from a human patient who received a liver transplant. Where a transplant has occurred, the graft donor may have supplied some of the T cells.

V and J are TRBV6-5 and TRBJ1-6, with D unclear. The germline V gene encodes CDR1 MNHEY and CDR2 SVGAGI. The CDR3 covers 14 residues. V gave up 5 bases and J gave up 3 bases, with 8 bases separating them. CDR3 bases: TGTGCCAGCAGTCAAATGGTCTATAATTCACCCCTCCACTTT. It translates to CASSQMVYNSPLHF.

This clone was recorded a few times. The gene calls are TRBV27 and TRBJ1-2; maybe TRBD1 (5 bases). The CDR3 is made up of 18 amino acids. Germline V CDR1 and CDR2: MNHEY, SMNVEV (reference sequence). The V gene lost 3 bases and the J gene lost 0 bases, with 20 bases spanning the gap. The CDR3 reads CASSLVGLGKPANYGYTF. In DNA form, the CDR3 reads TGTGCCAGCAGTTTGGTGGGGCTGGGGAAGCCGGCTAACTATGGCTACACCTTC.

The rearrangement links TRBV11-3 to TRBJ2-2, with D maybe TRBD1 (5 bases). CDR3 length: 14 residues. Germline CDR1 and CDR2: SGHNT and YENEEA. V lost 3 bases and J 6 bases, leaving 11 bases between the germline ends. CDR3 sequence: CASSLLTGSGELFF. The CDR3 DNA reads TGTGCCAGCAGCTTGCTTACAGGATCCGGGGAGCTGTTTTTT.

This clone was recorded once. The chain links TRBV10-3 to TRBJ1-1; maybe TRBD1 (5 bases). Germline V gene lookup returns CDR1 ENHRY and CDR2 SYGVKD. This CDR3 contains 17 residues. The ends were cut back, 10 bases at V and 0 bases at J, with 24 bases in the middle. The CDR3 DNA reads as TGTGCCACGAACCGGGACCCTATGAGGAGCATGAACACTGAAGCTTTCTTT. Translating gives CATNRDPMRSMNTEAFF.

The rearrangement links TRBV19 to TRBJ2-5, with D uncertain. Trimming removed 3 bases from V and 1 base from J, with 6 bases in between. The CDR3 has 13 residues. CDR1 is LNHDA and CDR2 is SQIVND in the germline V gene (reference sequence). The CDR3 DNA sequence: TGTGCCAGTAGTATCCGAGTCCAAGAGACCCAGTACTTC. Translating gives CASSIRVQETQYF.

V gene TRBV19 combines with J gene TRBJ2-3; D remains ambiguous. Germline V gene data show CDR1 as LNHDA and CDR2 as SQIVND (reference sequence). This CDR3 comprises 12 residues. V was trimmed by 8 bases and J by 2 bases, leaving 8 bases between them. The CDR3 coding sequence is TGTGCCAGTTACGGGCCCACAGATACGCAGTATTTT. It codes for CASYGPTDTQYF. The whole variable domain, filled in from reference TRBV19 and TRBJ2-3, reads DGGITQSPKYLFRKEGQNVTLSCEQNLNHDAMYWYRQDPGQGLRLIYYSQIVNDFQKGDIAEGYSVSREKKESFPLTVTSAQKNPTAFYLCASYGPTDTQYFGPGTRLTVL.

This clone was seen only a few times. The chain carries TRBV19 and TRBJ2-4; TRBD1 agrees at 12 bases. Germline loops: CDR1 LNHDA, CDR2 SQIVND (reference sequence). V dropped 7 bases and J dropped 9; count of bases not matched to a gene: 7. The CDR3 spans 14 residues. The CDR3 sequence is CASMGTGGAGIQYF. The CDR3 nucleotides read TGTGCCAGTATGGGGACAGGGGGCGCGGGCATTCAGTACTTC.

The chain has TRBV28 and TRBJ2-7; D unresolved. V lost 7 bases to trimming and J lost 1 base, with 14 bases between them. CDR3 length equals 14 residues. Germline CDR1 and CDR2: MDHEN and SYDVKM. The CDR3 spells CASIPSPVSYEQYF. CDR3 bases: TGTGCCAGCATCCCTTCGCCAGTATCCTACGAGCAGTACTTC.

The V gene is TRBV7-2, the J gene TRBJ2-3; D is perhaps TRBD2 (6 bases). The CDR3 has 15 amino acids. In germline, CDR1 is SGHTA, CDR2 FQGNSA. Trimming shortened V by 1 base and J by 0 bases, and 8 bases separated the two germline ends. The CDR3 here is CASSLDRESTDTQYF. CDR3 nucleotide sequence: TGTGCCAGCAGCTTAGATCGGGAGAGCACAGATACGCAGTATTTT. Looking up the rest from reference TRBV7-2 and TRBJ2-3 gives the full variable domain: GAGVSQSPSNKVTEKGKDVELRCDPISGHTALYWYRQSLGQGLEFLIYFQGNSAPDKSGLPSDRFSAERTGGSVSTLTIQRTQQEDSAVYLCASSLDRESTDTQYFGPGTRLTVL.

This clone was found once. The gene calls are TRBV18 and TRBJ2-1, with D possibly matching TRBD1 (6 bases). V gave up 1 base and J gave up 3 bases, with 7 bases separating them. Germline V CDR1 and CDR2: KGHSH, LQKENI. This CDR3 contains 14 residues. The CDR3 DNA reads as TGTGCCAGCTCACCACGGACAGACTACAATGAGCAGTTCTTC. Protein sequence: CASSPRTDYNEQFF.

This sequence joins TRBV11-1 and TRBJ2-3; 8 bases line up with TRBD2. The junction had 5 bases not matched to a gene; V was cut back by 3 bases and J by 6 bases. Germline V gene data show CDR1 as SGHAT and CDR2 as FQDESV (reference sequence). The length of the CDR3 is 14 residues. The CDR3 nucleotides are TGTGCCAGCAGCTTCGGTAGCGGGGCTGATACGCAGTATTTT. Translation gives CASSFGSGADTQYF.

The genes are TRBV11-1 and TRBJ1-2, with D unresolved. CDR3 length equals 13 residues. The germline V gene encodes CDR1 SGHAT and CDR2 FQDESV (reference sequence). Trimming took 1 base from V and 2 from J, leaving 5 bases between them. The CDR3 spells CASSLGANYGYTF. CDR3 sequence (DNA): TGTGCCAGCAGCTTAGGAGCGAACTATGGCTACACCTTC.

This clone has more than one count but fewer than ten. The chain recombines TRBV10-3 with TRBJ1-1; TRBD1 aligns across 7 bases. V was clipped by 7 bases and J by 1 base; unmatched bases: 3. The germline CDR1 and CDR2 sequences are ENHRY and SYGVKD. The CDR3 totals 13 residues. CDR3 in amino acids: CAITRDRNTEAFF. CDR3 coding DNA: TGTGCCATCACAAGGGACAGGAACACTGAAGCTTTCTTT.

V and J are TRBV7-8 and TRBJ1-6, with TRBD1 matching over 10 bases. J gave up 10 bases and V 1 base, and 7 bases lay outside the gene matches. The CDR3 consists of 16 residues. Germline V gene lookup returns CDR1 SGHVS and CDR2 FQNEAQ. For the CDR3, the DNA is TGTGCCAGCAGCTTAGAAGACAGGGGGCGAGGGTCACCCCTCCACTTT. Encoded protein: CASSLEDRGRGSPLHF. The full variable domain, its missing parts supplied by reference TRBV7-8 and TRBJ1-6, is GAGVSQSPRYKVAKRGQDVALRCDPISGHVSLFWYQQALGQGPEFLTYFQNEAQLDKSGLPSDRFFAERPEGSVSTLKIQRTQQEDSAVYLCASSLEDRGRGSPLHFGNGTRLTVT.

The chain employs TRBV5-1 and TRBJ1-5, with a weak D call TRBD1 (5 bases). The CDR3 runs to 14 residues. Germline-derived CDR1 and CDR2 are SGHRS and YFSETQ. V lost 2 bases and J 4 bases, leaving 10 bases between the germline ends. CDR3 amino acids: CASSFGGSNQPQHF. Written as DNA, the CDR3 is TGCGCCAGCAGCTTTGGGGGAAGTAATCAGCCCCAGCATTTT.

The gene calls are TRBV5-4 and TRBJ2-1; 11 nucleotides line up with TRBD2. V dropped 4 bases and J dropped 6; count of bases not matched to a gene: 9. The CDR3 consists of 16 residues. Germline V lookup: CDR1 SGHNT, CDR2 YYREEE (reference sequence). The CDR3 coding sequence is TGTGCCAGCAGCCCGGGAGGGACTAGCGGATCCAATGAGCAGTTCTTC. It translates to CASSPGGTSGSNEQFF. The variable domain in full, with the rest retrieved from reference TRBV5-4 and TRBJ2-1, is ETGVTQSPTHLIKTRGQQVTLRCSSQSGHNTVSWYQQALGQGPQFIFQYYREEENGRGNFPPRFSGLQFPNYSSELNVNALELDDSALYLCASSPGGTSGSNEQFFGPGTRLTVL.

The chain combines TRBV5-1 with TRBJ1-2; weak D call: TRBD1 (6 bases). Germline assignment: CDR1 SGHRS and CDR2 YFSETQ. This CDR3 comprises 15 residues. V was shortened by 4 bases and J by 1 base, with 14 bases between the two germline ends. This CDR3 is CASSARGQLNYGYTF. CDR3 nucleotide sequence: TGCGCCAGCAGCGCCAGAGGACAGCTTAACTATGGCTACACCTTC. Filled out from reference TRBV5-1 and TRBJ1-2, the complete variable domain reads KAGVTQTPRYLIKTRGQQVTLSCSPISGHRSVSWYQQTPGQGLQFLFEYFSETQRNKGNFPGRFSGRQFSNSRSEMNVSTLELGDSALYLCASSARGQLNYGYTFGSGTRLTVV.

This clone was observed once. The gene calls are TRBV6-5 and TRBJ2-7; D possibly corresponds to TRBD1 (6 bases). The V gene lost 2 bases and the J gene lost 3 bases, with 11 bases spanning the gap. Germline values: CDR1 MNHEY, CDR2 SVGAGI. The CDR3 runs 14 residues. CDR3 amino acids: CASSYGGRGYEQYF. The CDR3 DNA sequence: TGTGCCAGCAGTTACGGCGGCAGGGGCTACGAGCAGTACTTC.

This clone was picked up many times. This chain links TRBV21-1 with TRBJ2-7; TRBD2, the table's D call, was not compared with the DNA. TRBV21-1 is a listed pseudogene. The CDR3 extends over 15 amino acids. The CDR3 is CASSKCWGDPYEQYF. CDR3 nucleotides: TGTGCCAGCAGCAAATGTTGGGGGGATCCCTACGAGCAGTACTTC.

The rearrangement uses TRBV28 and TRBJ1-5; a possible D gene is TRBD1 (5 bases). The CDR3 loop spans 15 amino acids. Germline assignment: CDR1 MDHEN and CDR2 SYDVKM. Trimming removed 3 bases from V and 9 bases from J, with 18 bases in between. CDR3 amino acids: CASSFPTNGGTPQHF. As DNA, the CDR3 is TGTGCCAGCAGTTTTCCGACCAATGGGGGTACGCCCCAGCATTTT.

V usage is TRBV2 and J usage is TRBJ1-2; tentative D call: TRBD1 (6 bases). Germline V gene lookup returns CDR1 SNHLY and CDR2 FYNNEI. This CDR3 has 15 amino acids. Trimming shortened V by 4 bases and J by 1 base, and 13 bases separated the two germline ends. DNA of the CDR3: TGTGCCAGCAGTGTCCGGCAGGGGCGTAACTATGGCTACACCTTC. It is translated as CASSVRQGRNYGYTF.

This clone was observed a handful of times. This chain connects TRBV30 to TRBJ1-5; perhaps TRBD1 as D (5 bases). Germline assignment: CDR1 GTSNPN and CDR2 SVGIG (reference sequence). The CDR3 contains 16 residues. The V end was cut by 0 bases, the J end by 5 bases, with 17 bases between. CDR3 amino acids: CAWSVPGAGGDQPQHF. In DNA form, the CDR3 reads TGTGCCTGGAGTGTACCCGGGGCAGGCGGGGATCAGCCCCAGCATTTT. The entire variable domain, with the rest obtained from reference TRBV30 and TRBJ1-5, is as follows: SQTIHQWPATLVQPVGSPLSLECTVEGTSNPNLYWYRQAAGRGLQLLFYSVGIGQISSEVPQNLSASRPQDRQFILSSKKLLLSDSGFYLCAWSVPGAGGDQPQHFGDGTRLSIL.

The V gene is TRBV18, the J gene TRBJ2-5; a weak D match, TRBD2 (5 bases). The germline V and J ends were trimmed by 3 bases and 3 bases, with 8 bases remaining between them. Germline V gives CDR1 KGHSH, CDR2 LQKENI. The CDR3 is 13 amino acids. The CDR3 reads CASSPDYEETQYF. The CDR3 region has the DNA TGTGCCAGCTCACCTGACTATGAAGAGACCCAGTACTTC.

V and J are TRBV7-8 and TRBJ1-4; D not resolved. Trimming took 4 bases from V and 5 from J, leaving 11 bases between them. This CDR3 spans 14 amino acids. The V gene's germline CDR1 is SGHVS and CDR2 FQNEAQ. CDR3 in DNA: TGTGCCAGCAGCTCCAGTTATGGGAATGAAAAACTGTTTTTT. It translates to CASSSSYGNEKLFF.

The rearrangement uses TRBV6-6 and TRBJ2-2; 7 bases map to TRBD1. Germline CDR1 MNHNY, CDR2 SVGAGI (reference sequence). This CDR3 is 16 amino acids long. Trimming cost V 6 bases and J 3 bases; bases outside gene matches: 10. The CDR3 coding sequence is TGTGCCAGCAGAGACTCAAGGGGGCGGGACACCGGGGAGCTGTTTTTT. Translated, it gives CASRDSRGRDTGELFF.

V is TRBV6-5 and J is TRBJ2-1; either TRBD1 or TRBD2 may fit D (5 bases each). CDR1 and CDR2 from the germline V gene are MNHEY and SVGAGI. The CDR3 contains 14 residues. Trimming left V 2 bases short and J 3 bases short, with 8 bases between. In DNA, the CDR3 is TGTGCCAGCAGTTACGGGGGAAACTACAATGAGCAGTTCTTC. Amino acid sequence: CASSYGGNYNEQFF.

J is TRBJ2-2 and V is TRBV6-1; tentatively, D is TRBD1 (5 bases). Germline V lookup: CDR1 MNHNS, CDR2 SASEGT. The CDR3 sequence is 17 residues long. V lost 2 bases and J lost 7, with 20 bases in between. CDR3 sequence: CASSESAQRRGIGELFF. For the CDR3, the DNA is TGTGCCAGCAGTGAATCGGCACAGCGAAGGGGAATCGGGGAGCTGTTTTTT.

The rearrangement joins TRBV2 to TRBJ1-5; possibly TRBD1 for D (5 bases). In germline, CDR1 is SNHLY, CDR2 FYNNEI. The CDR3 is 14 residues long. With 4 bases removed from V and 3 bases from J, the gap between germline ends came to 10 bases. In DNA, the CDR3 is TGTGCCAGCAGTGCCGGGACTTACAATCAGCCCCAGCATTTT. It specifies CASSAGTYNQPQHF.